This entry is about one T cell receptor beta chain. The sample is drawn from a study of blood T cell repertoires in COVID-19. Across the whole study: COVID-19 samples, acute and convalescent, were from the United States, Italy and Spain. Nucleic acid was either cDNA or gDNA, and it came from T cells, B-cell-depleted T cells, or PBMCs.

Authors' data handling: How many nucleated cells were present was estimated from reference gene primer amplification. The repertoire was sequenced with immunoSEQ multiplex PCR; TCRdb's copy has only in-frame clones and lacks some. That table gives V, J and clone size, and the DNA gave D and trimming. The sample contains about 260,000 clones, roughly 87% of which appear only once. V dropped 2 bases and J dropped 2 bases, with 10 bases sitting between them. This CDR3 is built from 14 residues. Germline CDR1 MNHEY, CDR2 SVGEGT. The sample taken for sequencing was peripheral blood. The receptor was isolated from a human donor in a cohort sampled during active COVID-19. The chain employs TRBV6-2 or TRBV6-3 and TRBJ2-7, with a tentative D call TRBD1 (6 bases). CDR3 bases: TGTGCCAGCAGTTACGACAGGAACACCTACGAGCAGTACTTC. Translation: CASSYDRNTYEQYF.